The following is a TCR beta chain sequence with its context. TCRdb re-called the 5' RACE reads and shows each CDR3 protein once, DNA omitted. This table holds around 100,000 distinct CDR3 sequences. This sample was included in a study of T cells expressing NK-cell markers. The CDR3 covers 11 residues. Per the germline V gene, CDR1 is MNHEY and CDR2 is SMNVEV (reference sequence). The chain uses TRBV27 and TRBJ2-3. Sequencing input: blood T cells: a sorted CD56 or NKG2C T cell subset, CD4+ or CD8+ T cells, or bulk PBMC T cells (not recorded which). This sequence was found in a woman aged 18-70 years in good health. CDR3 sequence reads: CASSFLDTQYF.